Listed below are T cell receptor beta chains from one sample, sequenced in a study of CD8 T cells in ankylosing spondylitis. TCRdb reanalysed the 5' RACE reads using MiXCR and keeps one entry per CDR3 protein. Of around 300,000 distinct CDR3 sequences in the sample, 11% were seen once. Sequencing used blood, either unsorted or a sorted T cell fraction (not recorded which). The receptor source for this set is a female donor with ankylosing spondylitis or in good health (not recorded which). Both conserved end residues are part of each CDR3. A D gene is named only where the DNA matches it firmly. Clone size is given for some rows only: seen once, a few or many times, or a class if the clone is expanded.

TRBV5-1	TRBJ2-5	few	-	CASSLGGGSEETQYF	TGCGCCAGCAGCTTGGGAGGGGGATCGGAAGAGACCCAGTACTTC
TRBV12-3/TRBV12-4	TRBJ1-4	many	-	CASSLDREKLFF	TGTGCCAGCAGTTTAGACAGGGAAAAACTGTTTTTT
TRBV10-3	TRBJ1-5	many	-	CAISAGESNQPQHF	TGTGCCATCAGTGCAGGGGAGAGCAATCAGCCCCAGCATTTT
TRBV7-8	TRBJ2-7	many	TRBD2	CASRVTSGVYEQYF	TGTGCCAGCAGGGTGACTAGCGGGGTCTACGAGCAGTACTTC
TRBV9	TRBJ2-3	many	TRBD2	CASSPTEVGGTDTQYF	TGTGCCAGCAGCCCAACGGAAGTGGGGGGGACAGATACGCAGTATTTT
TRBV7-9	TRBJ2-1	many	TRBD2	CASSLVAGTRVSHEQFF	TGTGCCAGCAGCTTAGTAGCCGGGACTAGAGTCTCTCATGAGCAGTTCTTC
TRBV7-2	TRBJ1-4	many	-	CASSPGRRFGEKLFF	TGTGCCAGCAGCCCAGGACGGCGTTTTGGCGAAAAACTGTTTTTT
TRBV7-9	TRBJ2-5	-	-	CASSLDSKETQYF	TGTGCCAGCAGCTTAGATTCAAAAGAGACCCAGTACTTC
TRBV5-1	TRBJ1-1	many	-	CASSLAIGGNTEAFF	TGCGCCAGCAGCTTGGCTATAGGGGGGAACACTGAAGCTTTCTTT
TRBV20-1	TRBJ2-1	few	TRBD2	CSARAGSGGYNEQFF	TGCAGTGCTAGGGCGGGTAGCGGGGGATACAATGAGCAGTTCTTC
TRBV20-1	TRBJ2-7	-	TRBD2	CSASGLAVIYEQYF	TGCAGTGCTAGTGGACTAGCGGTTATCTACGAGCAGTACTTC
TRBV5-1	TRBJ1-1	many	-	CASSLDLTGNTEAFF	TGCGCCAGCAGCTTGGATCTGACAGGGAACACTGAAGCTTTCTTT
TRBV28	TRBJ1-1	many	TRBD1	CASSLPGTGSTEAFF	TGTGCCAGCAGTTTACCCGGGACAGGGAGTACTGAAGCTTTCTTT
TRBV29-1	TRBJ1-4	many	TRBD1	CSVGDSTEKLFF	TGCAGCGTGGGGGACAGTACCGAAAAACTGTTTTTT
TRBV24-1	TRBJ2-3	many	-	CATSDKTGHLDTDTQYF	TGTGCCACCAGTGACAAAACAGGGCACCTGGACACAGATACGCAGTATTTT
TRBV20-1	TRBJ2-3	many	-	CSAGGASGNGDTQYF	TGCAGTGCTGGTGGGGCCTCGGGGAATGGAGATACGCAGTATTTT
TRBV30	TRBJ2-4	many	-	CAWSGDTAKNIQYF	TGTGCCTGGAGTGGAGACACCGCCAAAAACATTCAGTACTTC
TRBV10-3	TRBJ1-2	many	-	CAIHHQGGFGYTF	TGTGCCATCCATCACCAGGGAGGCTTTGGCTACACCTTC
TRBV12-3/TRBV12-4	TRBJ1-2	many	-	CASSPRSGFGGYTF	TGTGCCAGCAGTCCCCGATCTGGTTTCGGAGGCTACACCTTC
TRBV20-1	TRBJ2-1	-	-	CSADGGPINNEQFF	TGCAGTGCGGACGGGGGGCCGATAAACAATGAGCAGTTCTTC
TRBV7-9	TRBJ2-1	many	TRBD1	CASSSPTGTYNEQFF	TGTGCCAGCAGCTCACCGACAGGGACCTACAATGAGCAGTTCTTC
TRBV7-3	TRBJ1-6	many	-	CASSLRAGSHSPLHF	TGTGCCAGCAGCTTACGAGCAGGGAGTCATTCACCCCTCCACTTT
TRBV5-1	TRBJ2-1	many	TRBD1	CASSWTGGIYNEQFF	TGCGCCAGCAGCTGGACAGGGGGGATCTACAATGAGCAGTTCTTC
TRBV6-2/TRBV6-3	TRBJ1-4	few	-	CASSYEGKAGNEKLFF	TGTGCCAGCAGTTACGAAGGGAAGGCGGGTAATGAAAAACTGTTTTTT
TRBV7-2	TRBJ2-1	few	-	CASSSGGDRVVEQFF	TGTGCCAGCAGCTCGGGAGGGGACAGGGTTGTTGAGCAGTTCTTC
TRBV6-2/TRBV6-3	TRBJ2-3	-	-	CASSSVDTQYF	TGTGCCAGCAGTTCCGTAGATACGCAGTATTTT
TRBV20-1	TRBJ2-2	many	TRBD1	CSARDSTGTANTGELFF	TGCAGTGCTAGAGACTCGACCGGGACAGCGAACACCGGGGAGCTGTTTTTT
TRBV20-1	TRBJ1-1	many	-	CSARGWREATEAFF	TGCAGTGCTAGAGGATGGAGGGAAGCCACTGAAGCTTTCTTT
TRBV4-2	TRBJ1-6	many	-	CASSQESLLRQAHSPLHF	TGTGCCAGCAGCCAAGAAAGTCTCTTGCGGCAGGCCCATTCACCCCTCCACTTT
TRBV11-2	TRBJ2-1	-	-	CASSKKDSSYNEQFF	TGTGCCAGCAGCAAAAAAGATAGCTCCTACAATGAGCAGTTCTTC
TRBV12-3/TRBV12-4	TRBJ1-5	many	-	CASRLGGGQPQHF	TGTGCCAGCAGGCTTGGGGGGGGCCAGCCCCAGCATTTT
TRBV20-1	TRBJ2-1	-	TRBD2	CSARGGREAVSEQFF	TGCAGTGCTAGAGGGGGCCGGGAGGCCGTGTCTGAGCAGTTCTTC
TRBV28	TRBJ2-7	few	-	CASSSPSPGQVYEQYF	TGTGCCAGCAGTTCCCCGTCACCGGGACAAGTCTACGAGCAGTACTTC
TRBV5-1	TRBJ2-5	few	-	CASSLAGAIETQYF	TGCGCCAGCAGCTTGGCCGGGGCCATTGAGACCCAGTACTTC
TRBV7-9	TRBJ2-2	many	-	CASSLEAGIHTGELFF	TGTGCCAGCAGCTTAGAGGCAGGCATACACACCGGGGAGCTGTTTTTT
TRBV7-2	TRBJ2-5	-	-	CASSLDGSQETQYF	TGTGCCAGCAGCTTAGACGGGTCCCAAGAGACCCAGTACTTC
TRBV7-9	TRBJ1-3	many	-	CASSVRGGNTIYF	TGTGCCAGCAGCGTCAGGGGCGGAAACACCATATATTTT
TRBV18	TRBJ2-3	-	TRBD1	CASSLPLGQGGDTQYF	TGTGCCAGCTCACTCCCCCTTGGACAGGGGGGAGATACGCAGTATTTT
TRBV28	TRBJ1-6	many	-	CASSLGGYHSPLHF	TGTGCCAGCAGTTTAGGGGGGTATCATTCACCCCTCCACTTT
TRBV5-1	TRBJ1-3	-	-	CASRPGLSSSGNTIYF	TGCGCCAGCAGACCTGGTCTCTCGAGCTCTGGAAACACCATATATTTT
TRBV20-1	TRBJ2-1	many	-	CSARRSPDRPREQFF	TGCAGTGCTAGAAGATCCCCAGACAGGCCAAGAGAGCAGTTCTTC
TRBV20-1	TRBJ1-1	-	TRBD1	CSAREGQGADSAFF	TGCAGTGCTAGAGAGGGACAGGGGGCGGACTCGGCTTTCTTT
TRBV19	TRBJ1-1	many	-	CASSIRGEAFF	TGTGCCAGTAGTATAAGAGGGGAAGCTTTCTTT
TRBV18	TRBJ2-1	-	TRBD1	CASSPIRQGEEQFF	TGTGCCAGCTCACCAATCCGACAGGGTGAGGAGCAGTTCTTC
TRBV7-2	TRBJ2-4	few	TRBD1	CASSSRQGRGNIQYF	TGTGCCAGCAGCTCCCGACAGGGGCGAGGAAACATTCAGTACTTC
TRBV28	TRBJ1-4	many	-	CASSLGLLDEKLFF	TGTGCCAGCAGCCTGGGGCTACTAGATGAAAAACTGTTTTTT
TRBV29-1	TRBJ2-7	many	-	CSVVNPSRYEQYF	TGCAGCGTTGTTAACCCATCCCGCTACGAGCAGTACTTC
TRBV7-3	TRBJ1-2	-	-	CASSLREQRGYTF	TGTGCCAGCAGCTTGCGGGAGCAAAGGGGCTACACCTTC
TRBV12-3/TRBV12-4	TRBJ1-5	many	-	CASSSNSNQPQHF	TGTGCCAGCAGTTCGAATAGCAATCAGCCCCAGCATTTT
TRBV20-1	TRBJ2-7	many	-	CSARRAFRGQASYEQYF	TGCAGTGCTAGACGTGCCTTCCGTGGTCAGGCGTCCTACGAGCAGTACTTC
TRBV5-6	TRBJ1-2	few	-	CASSFWTRPLVNYGYTF	-
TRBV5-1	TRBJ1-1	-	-	CASGLDLGVAFF	TGCGCCAGCGGCTTGGATCTGGGAGTGGCTTTCTTT